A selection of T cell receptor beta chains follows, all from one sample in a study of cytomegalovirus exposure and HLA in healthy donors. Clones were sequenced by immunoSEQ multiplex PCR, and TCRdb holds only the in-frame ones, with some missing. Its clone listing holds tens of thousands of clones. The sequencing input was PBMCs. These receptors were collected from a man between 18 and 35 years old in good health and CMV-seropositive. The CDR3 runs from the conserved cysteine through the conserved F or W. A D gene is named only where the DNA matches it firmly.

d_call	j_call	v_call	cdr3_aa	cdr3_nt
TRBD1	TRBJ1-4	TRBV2	CASREGARVSEKLFF	TGTGCCAGCAGGGAGGGGGCCAGGGTCTCTGAAAAACTGTTTTTT
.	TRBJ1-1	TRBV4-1	CASSLLIADPGTEAFF	TGCGCCAGCAGCCTCTTAATCGCCGATCCCGGCACTGAAGCTTTCTTT
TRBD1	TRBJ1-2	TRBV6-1	CASSELRTGPYGYTF	TGTGCCAGCAGTGAACTCCGGACAGGCCCCTATGGCTACACCTTC
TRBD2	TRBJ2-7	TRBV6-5	CASTWQAGALEQYF	TGTGCCAGCACCTGGCAAGCGGGAGCCCTCGAGCAGTACTTC
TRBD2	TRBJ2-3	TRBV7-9	CASSWSGIGTDTQYF	TGTGCCAGCAGCTGGAGCGGGATCGGCACAGATACGCAGTATTTT
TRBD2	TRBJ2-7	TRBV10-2	CASSGFSGPSSYEQYF	TGCGCCAGCAGTGGTTTTAGCGGGCCGAGCTCCTACGAGCAGTACTTC
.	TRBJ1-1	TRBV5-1	CASSFGDEAFF	TGCGCCAGCAGCTTCGGAGACGAGGCTTTCTTT
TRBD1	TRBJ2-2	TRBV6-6	CASRRQGNTGELFF	TGTGCCAGCAGACGACAGGGTAACACCGGGGAGCTGTTTTTT
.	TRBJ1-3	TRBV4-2	CASSHAGNTIYF	TGTGCCAGCAGCCATGCGGGAAACACCATATATTTT
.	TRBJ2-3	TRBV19	CASSINRQGRSDTQYF	TGTGCCAGTAGTATAAATCGGCAGGGAAGATCAGATACGCAGTATTTT
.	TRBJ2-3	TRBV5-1	CASSGRTGTDTQYF	TGCGCCAGCAGCGGGCGGACAGGCACAGATACGCAGTATTTT
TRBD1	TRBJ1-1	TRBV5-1	CASSIWTGDSVSETEAFF	TGCGCCAGCAGCATCTGGACAGGGGACTCGGTATCCGAGACTGAAGCTTTCTTT
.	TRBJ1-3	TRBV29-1	CSVEEVPGGVGNTIYF	TGCAGCGTTGAAGAAGTTCCAGGAGGGGTTGGAAACACCATATATTTT
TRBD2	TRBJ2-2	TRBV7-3	CASSLSGGAGTGELFF	TGTGCCAGCAGCTTAAGCGGGGGGGCCGGAACCGGGGAGCTGTTTTTT
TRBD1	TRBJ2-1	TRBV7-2	CASRTTGTDYNEQFF	TGTGCCAGCAGAACAACCGGGACAGACTACAATGAGCAGTTCTTC
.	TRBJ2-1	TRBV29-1	CSVESGSDNEQFF	TGCAGCGTTGAGAGCGGAAGTGACAATGAGCAGTTCTTC
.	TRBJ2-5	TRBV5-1	CASSRGGSETQYF	TGCGCCAGCAGCCGAGGAGGGTCTGAGACCCAGTACTTC
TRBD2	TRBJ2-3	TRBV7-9	CASSRTSGRDTQYF	TGTGCCAGCAGCCGGACTAGCGGGAGAGATACGCAGTATTTT
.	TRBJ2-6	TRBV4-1	CASSQDPPAGANVLTF	TGCGCCAGCAGCCAAGACCCTCCGGCTGGGGCCAACGTCCTGACTTTC
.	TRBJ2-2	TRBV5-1	CASSYRESGELFF	TGCGCCAGCAGCTACAGGGAATCCGGGGAGCTGTTTTTT
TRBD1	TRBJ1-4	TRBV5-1	CASSLNTGTGNEKLFF	TGCGCCAGCAGCTTGAACACCGGGACAGGGAATGAAAAACTGTTTTTT
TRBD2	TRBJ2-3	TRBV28	CASSSSGRVDTQYF	TGTGCCAGCAGTTCTAGCGGGAGAGTAGATACGCAGTATTTT
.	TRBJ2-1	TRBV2	CASSETASSYNEQFF	TGTGCCAGCAGTGAAACTGCGAGCTCCTACAATGAGCAGTTCTTC
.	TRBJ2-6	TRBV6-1	CASKEGGAGANVLTF	TGTGCCAGCAAGGAGGGGGGGGCTGGGGCCAACGTCCTGACTTTC
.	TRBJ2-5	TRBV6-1	CASSEVSSWAARQETQYF	TGTGCCAGCAGTGAAGTGTCCAGCTGGGCAGCCAGACAAGAGACCCAGTACTTC
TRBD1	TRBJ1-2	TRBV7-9	CASSPGRTGVYGYTF	TGTGCCAGCAGCCCGGGCAGAACAGGGGTCTATGGCTACACCTTC
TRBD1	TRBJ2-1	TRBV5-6	CASSLQGQGAYNEQFF	TGTGCCAGCAGCCTCCAGGGACAGGGGGCCTACAATGAGCAGTTCTTC
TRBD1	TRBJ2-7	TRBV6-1	CASLGTGPYEQYF	TGTGCCTCGCTTGGGACAGGGCCCTACGAGCAGTACTTC
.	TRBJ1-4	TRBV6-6	CASTYRQGREKLFF	TGTGCCAGCACCTACAGGCAGGGGCGAGAAAAACTGTTTTTT
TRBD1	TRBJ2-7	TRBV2	CASSARDSYEQYF	TGTGCCAGCAGTGCCCGGGACAGCTACGAGCAGTACTTC
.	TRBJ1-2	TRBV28	CASNEDSNYGYTF	TGTGCCAGCAATGAAGACTCTAACTATGGCTACACCTTC
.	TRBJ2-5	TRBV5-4	CASTKLQGRGGETQYF	TGTGCCAGCACCAAGCTTCAGGGTAGGGGGGGAGAGACCCAGTACTTC
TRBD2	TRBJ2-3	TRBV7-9	CASSLAGEGPTDTQYF	TGTGCCAGCAGCTTAGCGGGGGAGGGACCAACAGATACGCAGTATTTT
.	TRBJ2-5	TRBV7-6	CASSLGDSVRQETQYF	TGTGCCAGCAGCTTAGGAGACAGCGTCCGCCAAGAGACCCAGTACTTC
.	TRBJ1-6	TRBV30	CAWRGWTENSPLHF	TGTGCCTGGAGGGGGTGGACAGAGAATTCACCCCTCCACTTT